The clone carrying this T cell receptor (beta chain) has only a few counts. What it recognizes is unknown. MiXCR, applied by TCRdb to the RT-PCR reads, yields one record per CDR3 protein. The table has 150,000 or so distinct CDR3 sequences, roughly a tenth seen once; the top ten hold about an eighth. Trimming removed 3 bases at V and 0 bases at J, with 7 bases between. The germline CDR1 and CDR2 sequences are WNHNN and SYGVQD (reference sequence). This CDR3 comprises 14 residues. This specimen comes from a study of response to subunit inactivated influenza vaccine. General study results and limits: After each seasonal influenza vaccination, few new T cells are recruited, the authors suggested.

The TCR originated in a man in his fifties or sixties who received an inactivated influenza vaccine. The starting material was non-naive T cells sorted from PBMCs, obtained more than 35 days after vaccination. The J gene is TRBJ2-3, the V gene TRBV10-1; no reliable D call. The CDR3 DNA reads TGCGCCAGCAGTGACCTGTCTAGCACAGATACGCAGTATTTT. As protein: CASSDLSSTDTQYF.